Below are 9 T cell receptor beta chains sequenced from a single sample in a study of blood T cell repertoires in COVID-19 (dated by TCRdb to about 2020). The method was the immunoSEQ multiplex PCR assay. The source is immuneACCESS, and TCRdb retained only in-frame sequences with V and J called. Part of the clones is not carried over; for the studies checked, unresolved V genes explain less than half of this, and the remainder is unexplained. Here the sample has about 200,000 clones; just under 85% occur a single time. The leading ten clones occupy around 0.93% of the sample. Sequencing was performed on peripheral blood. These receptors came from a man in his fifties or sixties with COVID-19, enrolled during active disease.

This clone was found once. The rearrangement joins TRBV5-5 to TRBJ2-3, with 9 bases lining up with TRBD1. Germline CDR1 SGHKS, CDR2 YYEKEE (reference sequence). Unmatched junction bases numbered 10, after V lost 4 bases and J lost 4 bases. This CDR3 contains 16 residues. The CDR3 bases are TGTGCCAGCAGCACAGGAAGGACAGGGGCATCAGATACGCAGTATTTT. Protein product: CASSTGRTGASDTQYF.

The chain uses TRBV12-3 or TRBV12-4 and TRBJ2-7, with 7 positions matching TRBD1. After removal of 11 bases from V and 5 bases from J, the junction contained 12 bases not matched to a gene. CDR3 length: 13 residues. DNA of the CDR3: TGTGCCTCTAATGGGGGACAGTCGGACGAGCAGTACTTC. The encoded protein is CASNGGQSDEQYF.

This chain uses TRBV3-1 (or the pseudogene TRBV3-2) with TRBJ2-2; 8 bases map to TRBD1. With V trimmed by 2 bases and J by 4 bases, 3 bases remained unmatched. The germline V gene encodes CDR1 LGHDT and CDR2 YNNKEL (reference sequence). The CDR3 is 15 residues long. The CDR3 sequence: CASSQRTGSTGELFF. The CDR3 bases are TGTGCCAGCAGCCAACGGACAGGGTCCACCGGGGAGCTGTTTTTT.

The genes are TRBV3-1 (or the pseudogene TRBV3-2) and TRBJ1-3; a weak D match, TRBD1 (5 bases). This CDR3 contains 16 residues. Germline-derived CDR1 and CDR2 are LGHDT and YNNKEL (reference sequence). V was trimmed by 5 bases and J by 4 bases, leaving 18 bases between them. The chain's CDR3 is CASSETRQSRGNTIYF. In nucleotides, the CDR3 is TGTGCCAGCAGCGAAACGCGACAGTCTAGGGGAAACACCATATATTTT.

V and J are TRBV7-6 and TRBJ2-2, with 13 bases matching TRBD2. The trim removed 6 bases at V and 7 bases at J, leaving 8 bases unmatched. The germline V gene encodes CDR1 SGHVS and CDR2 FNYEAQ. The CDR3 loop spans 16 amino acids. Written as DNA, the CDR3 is TGTGCCAGCAGTTCCAGACTAGCGGGAGGCGGCGGGGAGCTGTTTTTT. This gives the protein CASSSRLAGGGGELFF.

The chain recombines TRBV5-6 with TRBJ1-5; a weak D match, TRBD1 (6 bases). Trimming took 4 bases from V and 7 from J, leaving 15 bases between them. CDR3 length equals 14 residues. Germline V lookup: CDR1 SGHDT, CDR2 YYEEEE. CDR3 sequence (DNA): TGTGCCAGCAGCGGGACACAGACCAGACAGCCCCAGCATTTT. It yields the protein CASSGTQTRQPQHF. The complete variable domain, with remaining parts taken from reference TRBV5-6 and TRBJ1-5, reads DAGVTQSPTHLIKTRGQQVTLRCSPKSGHDTVSWYQQALGQGPQFIFQYYEEEERQRGNFPDRFSGHQFPNYSSELNVNALLLGDSALYLCASSGTQTRQPQHFGDGTRLSIL.

The CDR3: CAWSLQSRVTEAFF. The CDR3 DNA follows: TGTGCCTGGAGCCTACAGTCCCGCGTCACTGAAGCTTTCTTT. This sequence joins TRBV30 and TRBJ1-1, with D unclear. The germline V gene encodes CDR1 GTSNPN and CDR2 SVGIG (reference sequence). The CDR3 extends over 14 amino acids. V gave up 3 bases and J gave up 4 bases, with 15 bases separating them.

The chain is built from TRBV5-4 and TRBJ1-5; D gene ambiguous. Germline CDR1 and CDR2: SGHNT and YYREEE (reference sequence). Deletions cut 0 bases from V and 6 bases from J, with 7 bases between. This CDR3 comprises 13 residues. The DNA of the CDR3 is TGTGCCAGCAGCTTGGGAGGGTCTCAGCCCCAGCATTTT. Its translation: CASSLGGSQPQHF.

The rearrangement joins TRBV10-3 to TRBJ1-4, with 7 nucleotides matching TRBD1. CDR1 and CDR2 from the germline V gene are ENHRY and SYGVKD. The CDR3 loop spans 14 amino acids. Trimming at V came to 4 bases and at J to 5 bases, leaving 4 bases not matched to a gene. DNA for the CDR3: TGTGCCATCAGTGGGGACAGCCAAAATGAAAAACTGTTTTTT. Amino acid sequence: CAISGDSQNEKLFF.